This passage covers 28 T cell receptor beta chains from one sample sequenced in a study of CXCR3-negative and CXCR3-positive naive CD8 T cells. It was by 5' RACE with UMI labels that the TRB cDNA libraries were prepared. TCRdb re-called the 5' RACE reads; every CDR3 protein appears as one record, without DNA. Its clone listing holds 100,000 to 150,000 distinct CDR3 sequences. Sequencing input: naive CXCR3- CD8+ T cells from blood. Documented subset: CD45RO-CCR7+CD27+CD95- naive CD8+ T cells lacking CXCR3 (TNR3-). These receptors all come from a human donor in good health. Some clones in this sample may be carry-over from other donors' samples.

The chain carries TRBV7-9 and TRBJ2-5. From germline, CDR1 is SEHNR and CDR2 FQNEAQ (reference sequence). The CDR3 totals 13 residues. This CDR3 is CASSLVVEETQYF.

CDR3 region: CASSTDEGQGRSPLHF. V is TRBV21-1 and J is TRBJ1-6; TCRdb's D gene call, TRBD1, goes unchecked for lack of DNA. TRBV21-1 is marked as a pseudogene. The CDR3 consists of 16 residues.

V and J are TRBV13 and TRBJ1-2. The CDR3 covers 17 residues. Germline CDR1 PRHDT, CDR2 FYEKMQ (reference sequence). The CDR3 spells CASSFGREPANNYGYTF.

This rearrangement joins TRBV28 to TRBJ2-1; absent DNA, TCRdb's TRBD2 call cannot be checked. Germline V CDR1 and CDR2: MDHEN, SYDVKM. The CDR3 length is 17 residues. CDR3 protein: CASSFRVQLAGYNEQFF.

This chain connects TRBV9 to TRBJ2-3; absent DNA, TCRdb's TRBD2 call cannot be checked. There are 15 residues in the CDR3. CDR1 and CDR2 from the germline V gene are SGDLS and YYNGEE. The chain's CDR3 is CASSVGTTSTDTQYF. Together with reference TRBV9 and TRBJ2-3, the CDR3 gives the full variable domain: DSGVTQTPKHLITATGQRVTLRCSPRSGDLSVYWYQQSLDQGLQFLIQYYNGEERAKGNILERFSAQQFPDLHSELNLSSLELGDSALYFCASSVGTTSTDTQYFGPGTRLTVL.

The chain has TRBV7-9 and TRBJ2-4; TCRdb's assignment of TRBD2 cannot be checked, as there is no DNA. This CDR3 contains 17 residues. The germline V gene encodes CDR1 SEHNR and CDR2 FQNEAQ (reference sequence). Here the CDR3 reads CASSSSGGGIAKNIRYF.

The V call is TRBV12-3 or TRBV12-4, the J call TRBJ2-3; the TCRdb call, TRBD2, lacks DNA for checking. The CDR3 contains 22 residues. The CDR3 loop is CASSLAPDPGLAGGLRTDTQYF.

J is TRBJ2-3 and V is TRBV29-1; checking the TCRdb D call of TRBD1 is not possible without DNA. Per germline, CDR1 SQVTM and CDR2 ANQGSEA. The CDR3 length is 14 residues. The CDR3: CSVETGRGTDTQYF.

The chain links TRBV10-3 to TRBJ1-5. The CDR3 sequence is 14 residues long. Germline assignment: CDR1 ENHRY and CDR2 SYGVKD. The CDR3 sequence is CAISESSGSQPQHF.

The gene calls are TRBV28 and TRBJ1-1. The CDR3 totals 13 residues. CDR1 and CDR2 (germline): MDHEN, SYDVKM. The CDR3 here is CASSFATNTEAFF.

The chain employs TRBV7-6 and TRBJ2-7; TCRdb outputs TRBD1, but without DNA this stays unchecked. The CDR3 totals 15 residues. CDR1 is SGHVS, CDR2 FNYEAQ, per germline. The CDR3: CASSLCRQGGNEQYF.

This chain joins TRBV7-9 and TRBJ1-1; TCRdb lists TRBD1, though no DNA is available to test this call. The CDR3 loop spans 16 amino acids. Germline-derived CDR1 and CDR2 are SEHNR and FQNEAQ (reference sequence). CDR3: CASSTQAGTVNTEAFF.

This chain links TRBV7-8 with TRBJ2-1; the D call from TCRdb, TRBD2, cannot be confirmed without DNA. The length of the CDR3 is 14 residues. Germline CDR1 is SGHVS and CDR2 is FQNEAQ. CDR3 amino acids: CASSLGIADNEQFF.

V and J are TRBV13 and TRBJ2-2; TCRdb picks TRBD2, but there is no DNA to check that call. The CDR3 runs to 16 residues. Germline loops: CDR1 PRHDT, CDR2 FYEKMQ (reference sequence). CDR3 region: CASSPRRQGFTGELFF.

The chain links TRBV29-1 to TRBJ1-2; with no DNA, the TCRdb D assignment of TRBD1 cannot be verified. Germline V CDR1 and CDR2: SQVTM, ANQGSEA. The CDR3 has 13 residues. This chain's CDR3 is CSVVKDSFYGYTF.

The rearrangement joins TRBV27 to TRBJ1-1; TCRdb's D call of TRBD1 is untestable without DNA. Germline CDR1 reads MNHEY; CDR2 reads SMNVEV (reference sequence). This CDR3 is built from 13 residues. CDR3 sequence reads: CASGTGAGTEAFF.

The CDR3 sequence: CASSFGTERRIFGQETQYF. J is TRBJ2-5 and V is TRBV28; checking the TCRdb D call of TRBD1 is not possible without DNA. Per germline, CDR1 MDHEN and CDR2 SYDVKM. The CDR3 is 19 residues long.

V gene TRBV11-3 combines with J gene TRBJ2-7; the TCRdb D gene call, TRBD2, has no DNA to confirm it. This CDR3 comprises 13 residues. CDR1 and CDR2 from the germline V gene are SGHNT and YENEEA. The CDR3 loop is CASERGNSYEQYF. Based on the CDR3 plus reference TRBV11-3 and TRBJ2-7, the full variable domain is EAGVVQSPRYKIIEKKQPVAFWCNPISGHNTLYWYLQNLGQGPELLIRYENEEAVDDSQLPKDRFSAERLKGVDSTLKIQPAELGDSAVYLCASERGNSYEQYFGPGTRLTVT.

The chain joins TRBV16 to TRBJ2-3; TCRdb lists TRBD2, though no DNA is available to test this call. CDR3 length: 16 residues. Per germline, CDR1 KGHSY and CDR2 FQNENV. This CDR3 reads CASSQSRGASTDTQYF.

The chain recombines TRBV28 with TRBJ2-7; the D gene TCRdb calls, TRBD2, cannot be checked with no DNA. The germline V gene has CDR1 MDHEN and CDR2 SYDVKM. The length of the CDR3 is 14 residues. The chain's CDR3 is CASSLRADGHEQYF.

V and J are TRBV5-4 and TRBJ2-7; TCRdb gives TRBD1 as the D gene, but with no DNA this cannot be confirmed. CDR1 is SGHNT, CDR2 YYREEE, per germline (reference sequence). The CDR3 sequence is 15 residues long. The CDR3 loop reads CASSYTGTGDYEQYF. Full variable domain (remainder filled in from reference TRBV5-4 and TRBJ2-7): ETGVTQSPTHLIKTRGQQVTLRCSSQSGHNTVSWYQQALGQGPQFIFQYYREEENGRGNFPPRFSGLQFPNYSSELNVNALELDDSALYLCASSYTGTGDYEQYFGPGTRLTVT.

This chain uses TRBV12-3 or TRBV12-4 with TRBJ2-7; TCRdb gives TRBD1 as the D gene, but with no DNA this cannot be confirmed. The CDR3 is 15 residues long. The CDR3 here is CASSPDGQSSYEQYF.

Here the CDR3 reads CASSSGTSETDTQYF. This chain uses TRBV7-3 with TRBJ2-3; absent DNA, TCRdb's TRBD2 call cannot be checked. The V gene's germline CDR1 is SGHTA and CDR2 FQGTGA. This CDR3 is 15 amino acids long.

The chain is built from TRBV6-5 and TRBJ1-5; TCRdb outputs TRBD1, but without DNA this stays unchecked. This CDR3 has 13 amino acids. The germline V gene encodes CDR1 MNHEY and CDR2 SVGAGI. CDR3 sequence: CASSYFRDQPQHF.

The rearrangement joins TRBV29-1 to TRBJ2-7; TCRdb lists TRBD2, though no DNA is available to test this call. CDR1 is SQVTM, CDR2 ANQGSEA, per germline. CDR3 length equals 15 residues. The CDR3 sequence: CSVEIGETADYEQYF.

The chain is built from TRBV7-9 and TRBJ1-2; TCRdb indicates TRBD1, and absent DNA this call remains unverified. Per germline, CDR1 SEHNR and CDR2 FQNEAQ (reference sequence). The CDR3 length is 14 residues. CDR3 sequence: CASSPTGAFYGYTF. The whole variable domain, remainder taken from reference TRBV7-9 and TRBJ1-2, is DTGVSQNPRHKITKRGQNVTFRCDPISEHNRLYWYRQTLGQGPEFLTYFQNEAQLEKSRLLSDRFSAERPKGSFSTLEIQRTEQGDSAMYLCASSPTGAFYGYTFGSGTRLTVV.

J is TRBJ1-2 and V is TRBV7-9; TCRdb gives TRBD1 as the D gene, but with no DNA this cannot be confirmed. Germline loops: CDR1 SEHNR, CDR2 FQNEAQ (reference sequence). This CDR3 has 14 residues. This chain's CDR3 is CASSWPQGDYGYTF.

CDR3: CSALGQGPSYNEQFF. The rearrangement uses TRBV20-1 and TRBJ2-1; as DNA is missing, the TRBD1 call by TCRdb cannot be tested. CDR3 length: 15 amino acids. Per germline, CDR1 DFQATT and CDR2 SNEGSKA (reference sequence).